A single sample gave rise to the 12 T cell receptor beta chains below, sequenced in a study of T cell changes during pregnancy in multiple sclerosis. Profiling relied on immunoSEQ multiplex PCR, and the TCRdb table lists in-frame clones only, not all of them. The repertoire holds fewer than 35,000 clones, 90% to 95% seen once, with approximately 3% in the top ten. Material: CD4+ T cells from peripheral blood mononuclear cells, obtained in the third trimester of pregnancy. The receptor source for this set is a female donor in good health, enrolled as a control in a pregnancy study.

This chain links TRBV19 with TRBJ2-7; 7 bases agree with TRBD2. The length of the CDR3 is 14 residues. J lost 1 base, V lost 1 base, and 1 base had no gene match. CDR1 and CDR2 from the germline V gene are LNHDA and SQIVND (reference sequence). The CDR3 nucleotides read TGTGCCAGTAGTATAGTGGGGGGGTCCTACGAGCAGTACTTC. This translates into CASSIVGGSYEQYF.

As DNA, the CDR3 is TGTGCCAGCAGCTTAAGTATAGATCAGCCCCAGCATTTT. Translated, it gives CASSLSIDQPQHF. The chain is built from TRBV7-3 and TRBJ1-5; D remains ambiguous. The CDR3 extends over 13 amino acids. Trimming took 1 base from V and 5 from J, leaving 6 bases between them. Germline assignment: CDR1 SGHTA and CDR2 FQGTGA.

A single count supports this clone. This chain joins TRBV28 and TRBJ1-6; a weak D match, TRBD1 (6 bases). The length of the CDR3 is 14 residues. Per germline, CDR1 MDHEN and CDR2 SYDVKM. Between the trimmed V and J ends, which lost 7 bases and 5 bases, there was a span of 12 bases. The CDR3 bases are TGTGCCAGCATCAGACGGACAGATAATTCACCCCTCCACTTT. Amino acids: CASIRRTDNSPLHF.

The rearrangement uses TRBV7-9 and TRBJ2-3; TRBD2 matches at 12 bases. The CDR3 spans 15 residues. Germline V gene sequence: CDR1 SEHNR, CDR2 FQNEAQ (reference sequence). The V gene end was trimmed by 2 bases and the J gene end by 4 bases; junction bases not matched to a gene: 1. CDR3 nucleotides: TGTGCCAGCAGCTTACTAGCGGGAGGGGCAGATACGCAGTATTTT. It encodes CASSLLAGGADTQYF.

This sequence joins TRBV18 and TRBJ2-3; D perhaps matches TRBD2 (5 bases). The length of the CDR3 is 16 residues. Trimming left V 4 bases short and J 0 bases short, with 14 bases between. CDR1 and CDR2 (germline): KGHSH, LQKENI. The CDR3 DNA sequence: TGTGCCAGCTCACGCGAGCCCAGCGGAAGCACAGATACGCAGTATTTT. Protein sequence: CASSREPSGSTDTQYF. The full variable domain, its missing parts supplied by reference TRBV18 and TRBJ2-3, is NAGVMQNPRHLVRRRGQEARLRCSPMKGHSHVYWYRQLPEEGLKFMVYLQKENIIDESGMPKERFSAEFPKEGPSILRIQQVVRGDSAAYFCASSREPSGSTDTQYFGPGTRLTVL.

The rearrangement joins TRBV10-3 to TRBJ1-2; the D is unclear. The CDR3 covers 14 residues. V gave up 7 bases and J gave up 4 bases, with 16 bases separating them. Germline-derived CDR1 and CDR2 are ENHRY and SYGVKD. The CDR3 spells CAITGVPSSYGYTF. The CDR3 nucleotides are TGTGCCATCACGGGTGTCCCAAGTAGCTATGGCTACACCTTC.

The chain combines TRBV7-9 with TRBJ2-3, with D possibly TRBD1 on 6 matching bases. The CDR3 totals 16 residues. V was cut by 5 bases and J by 6 bases, with 21 bases left in between. Looked up from germline, CDR1 is SEHNR and CDR2 is FQNEAQ (reference sequence). DNA of the CDR3: TGTGCCAGCAGCGGTAGACAGGCAGCTAGAAGGGATACGCAGTATTTT. Its translation: CASSGRQAARRDTQYF.

The rearrangement links TRBV5-1 to TRBJ2-7; TRBD1 matches 7 bases. The CDR3 contains 14 residues. Unmatched junction bases numbered 6, after V lost 5 bases and J lost 1 base. The germline V gene has CDR1 SGHRS and CDR2 YFSETQ. In nucleotides, the CDR3 is TGCGCCAGCAGGGAGAGACAGGGATCCTACGAGCAGTACTTC. The encoded protein is CASRERQGSYEQYF. Full variable domain (remainder filled in from reference TRBV5-1 and TRBJ2-7): KAGVTQTPRYLIKTRGQQVTLSCSPISGHRSVSWYQQTPGQGLQFLFEYFSETQRNKGNFPGRFSGRQFSNSRSEMNVSTLELGDSALYLCASRERQGSYEQYFGPGTRLTVT.

The V gene is TRBV5-1, the J gene TRBJ2-3; a weak D match, TRBD2 (6 bases). CDR1 is SGHRS, CDR2 YFSETQ, per germline. V lost 4 bases and J lost 1, with 16 bases in between. The CDR3 is made up of 16 amino acids. In DNA, the CDR3 is TGCGCCAGCAGCCCGGCGGGACTCCCCCGCACAGATACGCAGTATTTT. This codes for CASSPAGLPRTDTQYF. Full variable domain (remainder filled in from reference TRBV5-1 and TRBJ2-3): KAGVTQTPRYLIKTRGQQVTLSCSPISGHRSVSWYQQTPGQGLQFLFEYFSETQRNKGNFPGRFSGRQFSNSRSEMNVSTLELGDSALYLCASSPAGLPRTDTQYFGPGTRLTVL.

The chain uses TRBV11-2 and TRBJ2-3; D remains ambiguous. Germline-derived CDR1 and CDR2 are SGHAT and FQNNGV. This CDR3 has 16 residues. V shed 5 bases and J shed 1 base, with 16 bases lying between them. CDR3 in DNA: TGTGCCAGCAGCCAACCTCTACTTTTCCGCACAGATACGCAGTATTTT. Translation gives CASSQPLLFRTDTQYF.

The chain links TRBV7-9 to TRBJ2-5, with D possibly being TRBD2 (6 bases). V was trimmed by 3 bases and J by 3 bases, leaving 11 bases between them. The germline CDR1 and CDR2 sequences are SEHNR and FQNEAQ (reference sequence). The CDR3 is 14 residues long. The CDR3 region is CASSFLSGKETQYF. CDR3 in DNA: TGTGCCAGCAGCTTCCTTAGCGGTAAAGAGACCCAGTACTTC.

The chain employs TRBV5-1 and TRBJ2-2, with TRBD1 identical over 7 bases. Per the germline V gene, CDR1 is SGHRS and CDR2 is YFSETQ. This CDR3 is built from 17 residues. Trimming cost V 0 bases and J 0 bases; bases outside gene matches: 5. CDR3 DNA sequence: TGCGCCAGCAGCTTGGTAAGGGGGCGTGCGAACACCGGGGAGCTGTTTTTT. Encoded protein: CASSLVRGRANTGELFF.